The rows below give T cell receptor beta chains drawn from one sample of a study of response to subunit inactivated influenza vaccine. A single record per CDR3 protein comes from TCRdb applying MiXCR to the RT-PCR reads. The sample lists about half a million distinct CDR3 sequences, around 25% occurring once. Specimen: CD4+ T cells sorted from PBMCs, collected roughly 5 days after vaccination. The receptors derive from a middle-aged man who received an inactivated influenza vaccine. CDR3s include the opening cysteine and the closing phenylalanine or tryptophan. D genes are given only for firm matches. Only part of the rows carry a size: once, few, many, or a class if the clone is expanded.

abundance	v_gene	j_gene	d_gene	CDR3nt	CDR3aa
NA	TRBV7-2	TRBJ1-2	TRBD1	TGTGCCAGCAGCTCGGGACAGAGATATGGCTACACCTTC	CASSSGQRYGYTF
few	TRBV20-1	TRBJ1-1	NA	TGCAGTGCCCACCTTCGGGCTAGTAAGGAAGCTTTCTTT	CSAHLRASKEAFF
few	TRBV7-2	TRBJ1-2	NA	TGTGCCAGCAGCTTAGCACAGGGCGCTGCCTATGGCTACACCTTC	CASSLAQGAAYGYTF
NA	TRBV5-1	TRBJ2-7	NA	TGCGCCAGCAGCCCTCCTAGGGGAGTATTGTACGAGCAGTACTTC	CASSPPRGVLYEQYF
few	TRBV3-1	TRBJ2-7	NA	TGTGCCAGCAGCGCTCATAATTCCTACGAGCAGTACTTC	CASSAHNSYEQYF
few	TRBV20-1	TRBJ2-7	NA	TGCAGTGCTAGGGGTATTAGTCCAGACACCTTAAACGAGCAGTACTTC	CSARGISPDTLNEQYF
few	TRBV12-3/TRBV12-4	TRBJ1-5	TRBD1	TGTGCCAGCAGTCCTAAGGAGACAGGGTACAATCAGCCCCAGCATTTT	CASSPKETGYNQPQHF
NA	TRBV7-2	TRBJ1-4	TRBD1	TGTGCCAGCAGCCTGACAGGGCCAGGGGCAACTAATGAAAAACTGTTTTTT	CASSLTGPGATNEKLFF
NA	TRBV4-1	TRBJ1-1	NA	TGCGCCAGCAGCCAAGGCTTCCCGGGCTCGAACACTGAAGCTTTCTTT	CASSQGFPGSNTEAFF
many	TRBV10-3	TRBJ2-2	TRBD1	TGTGCCATCAGTGCCAGTATTGGACAGGGGATCTACGGTTCCACCGGGGAGCTGTTTTTT	CAISASIGQGIYGSTGELFF
once	TRBV6-5	TRBJ2-7	NA	TGTGCCAGCAGTTCGTCGCCACACGAGCAGTACTTC	CASSSSPHEQYF
NA	TRBV5-6	TRBJ2-1	TRBD2	TGTGCCAGCAGCTTTCATCCTAGCGGGACCCACAATGAGCAGTTCTTC	CASSFHPSGTHNEQFF
NA	TRBV5-8	TRBJ2-3	NA	TGTGCCAGCACCTTCCGGGGGACTAGCACAGATACGCAGTATTTT	CASTFRGTSTDTQYF
few	TRBV6-2/TRBV6-3	TRBJ1-5	NA	TGTGCCAGCAGTTACTCAGGGCAGTACAATCAGCCCCAGCATTTT	CASSYSGQYNQPQHF
NA	TRBV6-5	TRBJ2-1	TRBD2	TGTGCCAGCAGTTACGGCCGGACTAGCGGGATCTCCTACAATGAGCAGTTCTTC	CASSYGRTSGISYNEQFF
few	TRBV20-1	TRBJ2-3	NA	TGCAGTGCTAGCGGCGTCAACACAGATACGCAGTATTTT	CSASGVNTDTQYF
many	TRBV28	TRBJ2-3	NA	TGTGCCAGCAGTTCTACCTGGGGTACGCAGTATTTT	CASSSTWGTQYF
many	TRBV12-3/TRBV12-4	TRBJ2-1	TRBD1	TGTGCCAGCAGTCTCAGGACAGGATGGTACAATGAGCAGTTCTTC	CASSLRTGWYNEQFF
NA	TRBV4-3	TRBJ2-5	NA	TGCGCCAGCAGCCAAGATCGAAAAGCGGAGACCCAGTACTTC	CASSQDRKAETQYF
NA	TRBV5-1	TRBJ2-4	TRBD1	TGCGCCAGCAGCTTGAACAGGGGAAACATTCAGTACTTC	CASSLNRGNIQYF
NA	TRBV7-9	TRBJ2-1	NA	TGTGCCAGCAGCCCCCGGCTGGGTGGGAGGAATGAGCAGTTCTTC	CASSPRLGGRNEQFF
NA	TRBV5-6	TRBJ2-2	NA	TGTGCCAGCAGCTGGATACGCGGGGAGCTGTTTTTT	CASSWIRGELFF
NA	TRBV4-3	TRBJ2-7	TRBD2	TGCGCCAGCAGCCAAGATATTAGCGGGGAATACGAGCAGTACTTC	CASSQDISGEYEQYF
NA	TRBV7-3	TRBJ2-2	NA	TGTGCCAGCAGCTTGAGGGCTGGGACACACACCGGGGAGCTGTTTTTT	CASSLRAGTHTGELFF
NA	TRBV5-8	TRBJ2-1	TRBD2	TGTGCCAGCAGCTTTCAGCGGGGGAGTAATGAGCAGTTCTTC	CASSFQRGSNEQFF
few	TRBV7-2	TRBJ1-2	NA	TGTGCCAGCAGCTTAGATGGGGGGCTTAGGGGTGGCTACACCTTC	CASSLDGGLRGGYTF
NA	TRBV5-1	TRBJ2-7	NA	TGCGCCAGCAGCGGAAAAACACAGGGATCCGAGCAGTACTTC	CASSGKTQGSEQYF
NA	TRBV7-8	TRBJ2-3	NA	TGTGCCAGCAGCTCCCAGACTTGGACAGATACGCAGTATTTT	CASSSQTWTDTQYF
few	TRBV5-1	TRBJ2-5	NA	TGCGCCAGCAGCTACTCACAGGGTCAAGAGACCCAGTACTTC	CASSYSQGQETQYF
NA	TRBV6-1	TRBJ2-2	NA	TGTGCCAGCTACCCACCGCTCAAGAACACCGGGGAGCTGTTTTTT	CASYPPLKNTGELFF
NA	TRBV2	TRBJ2-5	NA	TGTGCCAGCAGTGAACGCAGGGGCCAAGAGACCCAGTACTTC	CASSERRGQETQYF
NA	TRBV28	TRBJ2-3	TRBD2	TGTGCCAGCAGTTTAGCAGCGGGAGGGTGGGATACGCAGTATTTT	CASSLAAGGWDTQYF
many	TRBV29-1	TRBJ2-1	TRBD1	TGCAGCACCAGACAGGGAACTGAGCAGTTCTTC	CSTRQGTEQFF
NA	TRBV18	TRBJ2-2	NA	TGTGCCAGCACAGGGACAATCCGGAGCACCGGGGAGCTGTTTTTT	CASTGTIRSTGELFF
NA	TRBV6-2/TRBV6-3	TRBJ1-1	NA	TGTGCCAGCGGTACCCCAGGAAGTCCTCCTGAAGCTTTCTTT	CASGTPGSPPEAFF
few	TRBV12-3/TRBV12-4	TRBJ1-5	TRBD1	TGTGCCAGCAGCCGTACAGGGGATAGCAATCAGCCCCAGCATTTT	CASSRTGDSNQPQHF
NA	TRBV7-2	TRBJ2-7	NA	TGTGCCAGCAGCTTAGGAGGGGGGGATGGCTACGAGCAGTACTTC	CASSLGGGDGYEQYF
few	TRBV6-2/TRBV6-3	TRBJ1-2	NA	TGTGCCAGCAGTTACCCCCGTGGGGCGGGGAACTATGGCTACACCTTC	CASSYPRGAGNYGYTF
NA	TRBV29-1	TRBJ1-2	NA	TGCAGCGTAACGACAGGATATGGCTACACCTTC	CSVTTGYGYTF
NA	TRBV18	TRBJ1-2	TRBD1	TGTGCCAGCTCACCGACAGGGTCGGAGGACTATGGCTACACCTTC	CASSPTGSEDYGYTF
few	TRBV11-1	TRBJ2-1	TRBD2	TGTGCCAACCTTGCCCCCGGGACTAGCGGTAATGAGGCCTACAATGAGCAGTTCTTC	CANLAPGTSGNEAYNEQFF
NA	TRBV27	TRBJ1-5	NA	TGTGCCAGCAGTTTGAGGGGGGGTAGCAATCAGCCCCAGCATTTT	CASSLRGGSNQPQHF
few	TRBV3-1	TRBJ1-6	TRBD1	TGTGCCAGCAGCCCACTAGGACAGGGGTCTTCACCCCTCCACTTT	CASSPLGQGSSPLHF
few	TRBV5-1	TRBJ1-2	NA	TGCGCCAGCAGCTTGAATGCAGCTAACTATGGCTACACCTTC	CASSLNAANYGYTF
few	TRBV24-1	TRBJ1-1	NA	TGTGCCACCAGTGATTTCATGGGCACTGAAGCTTTCTTT	CATSDFMGTEAFF
NA	TRBV15	TRBJ1-5	TRBD1	TGTGCCACCAGCAGACAGGGGGTAGAGCAGCCCCAGCATTTT	CATSRQGVEQPQHF
few	TRBV20-1	TRBJ2-5	NA	TGCAGTGCTAGAGATGGGGCTAGCGCGGGAGAGACCCAGTACTTC	CSARDGASAGETQYF
NA	TRBV29-1	TRBJ1-5	NA	TGCAGTGCCGGAGGCAGCAATCATCCCCAGCATTTT	CSAGGSNHPQHF
NA	TRBV7-2	TRBJ2-7	NA	TGTGCCAGCAGCCCCGGTGGAGGGGCGATACACGAGCAGTACTTC	CASSPGGGAIHEQYF
NA	TRBV6-1	TRBJ2-3	TRBD2	TGTGCCAGCAGCCTAGCGGGGTTCGGGGATACGCAGTATTTT	CASSLAGFGDTQYF
few	TRBV3-1	TRBJ2-1	NA	TGTGCCAGCAGCCAAGTAGGGCTAGCGAGTCACAATGAGCAGTTCTTC	CASSQVGLASHNEQFF